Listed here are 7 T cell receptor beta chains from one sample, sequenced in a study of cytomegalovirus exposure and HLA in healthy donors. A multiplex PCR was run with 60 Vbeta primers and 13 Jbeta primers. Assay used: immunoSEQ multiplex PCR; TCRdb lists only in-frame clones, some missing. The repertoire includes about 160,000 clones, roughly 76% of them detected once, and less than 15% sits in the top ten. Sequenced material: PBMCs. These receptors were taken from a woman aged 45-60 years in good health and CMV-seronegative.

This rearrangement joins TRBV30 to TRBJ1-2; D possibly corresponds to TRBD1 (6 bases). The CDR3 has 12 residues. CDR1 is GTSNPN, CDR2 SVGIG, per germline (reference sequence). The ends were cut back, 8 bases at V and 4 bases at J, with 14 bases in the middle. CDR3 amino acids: CARGLMAYGYTF. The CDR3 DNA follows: TGTGCCAGGGGGTTAATGGCCTATGGCTACACCTTC.

CDR3 nucleotide sequence: TGTGCCAGCAGCTTTCAGGGGAATGAGCAGTTCTTC. Its protein product is CASSFQGNEQFF. V is TRBV5-8 and J is TRBJ2-1, with D perhaps matching TRBD1 (6 bases). Germline CDR1 reads SGHTS; CDR2 reads YDEGEE. This CDR3 spans 12 amino acids. V was trimmed by 2 bases and J by 7 bases, leaving 7 bases between them.

DNA of the CDR3: TGTGCCAGCAGCCTAAGGGCAGGGGGGTCCAATGAGCAGTTCTTC. Its protein product is CASSLRAGGSNEQFF. V is TRBV7-8 and J is TRBJ2-1; TRBD1 is a possible D gene (7 bases). From germline, CDR1 is SGHVS and CDR2 FQNEAQ. The V end was cut by 5 bases, the J end by 6 bases, with 17 bases between. The CDR3 consists of 15 residues. Based on the CDR3 plus reference TRBV7-8 and TRBJ2-1, the full variable domain is GAGVSQSPRYKVAKRGQDVALRCDPISGHVSLFWYQQALGQGPEFLTYFQNEAQLDKSGLPSDRFFAERPEGSVSTLKIQRTQQEDSAVYLCASSLRAGGSNEQFFGPGTRLTVL.

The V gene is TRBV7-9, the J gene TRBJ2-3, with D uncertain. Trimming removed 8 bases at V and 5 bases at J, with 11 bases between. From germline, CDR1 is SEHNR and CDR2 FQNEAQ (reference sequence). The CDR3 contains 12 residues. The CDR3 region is CASSSIGDTQYF. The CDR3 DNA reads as TGTGCCAGCTCGAGCATTGGAGATACGCAGTATTTT.

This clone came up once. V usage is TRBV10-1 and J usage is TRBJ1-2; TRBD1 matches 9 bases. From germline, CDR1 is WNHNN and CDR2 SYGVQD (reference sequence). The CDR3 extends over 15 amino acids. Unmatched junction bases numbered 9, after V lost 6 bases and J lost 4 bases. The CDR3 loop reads CASRRHRGRIYGYTF. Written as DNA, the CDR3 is TGCGCCAGCAGACGCCACAGGGGGCGCATCTATGGCTACACCTTC.

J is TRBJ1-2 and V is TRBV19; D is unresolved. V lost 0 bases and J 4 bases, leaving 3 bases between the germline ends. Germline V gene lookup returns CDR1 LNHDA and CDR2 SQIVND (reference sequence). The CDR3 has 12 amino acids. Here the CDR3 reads CASSIERYGYTF. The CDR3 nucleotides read TGTGCCAGTAGTATAGAGCGCTATGGCTACACCTTC.

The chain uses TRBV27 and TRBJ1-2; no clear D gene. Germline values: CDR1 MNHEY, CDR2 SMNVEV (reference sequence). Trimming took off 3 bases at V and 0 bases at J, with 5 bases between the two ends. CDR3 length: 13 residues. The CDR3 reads CASSFYSNYGYTF. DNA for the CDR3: TGTGCCAGCAGTTTTTATTCTAACTATGGCTACACCTTC.